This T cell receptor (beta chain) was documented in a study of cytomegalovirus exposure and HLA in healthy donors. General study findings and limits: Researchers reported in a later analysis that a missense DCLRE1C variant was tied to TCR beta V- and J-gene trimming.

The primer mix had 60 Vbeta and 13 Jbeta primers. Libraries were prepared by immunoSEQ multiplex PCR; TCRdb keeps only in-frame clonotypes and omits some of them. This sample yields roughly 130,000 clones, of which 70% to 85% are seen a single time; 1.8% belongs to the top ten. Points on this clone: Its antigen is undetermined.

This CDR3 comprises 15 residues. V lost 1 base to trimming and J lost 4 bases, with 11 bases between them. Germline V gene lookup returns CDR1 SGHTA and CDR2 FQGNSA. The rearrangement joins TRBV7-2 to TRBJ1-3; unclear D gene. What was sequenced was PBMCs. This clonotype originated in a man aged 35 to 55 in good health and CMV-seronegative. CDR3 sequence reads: CASSLGPPGGNTIYF. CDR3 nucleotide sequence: TGTGCCAGCAGCTTAGGCCCCCCGGGGGGAAACACCATATATTTT.